This TCR beta chain was identified in a study of cytomegalovirus exposure and HLA in healthy donors. The germline CDR1 and CDR2 sequences are SGHNT and YYREEE (reference sequence). V lost 4 bases and J lost 1, with 10 bases in between. This CDR3 is 14 amino acids long. Study outcomes and limitations: Usually a TCR sequence was rare, but some public TCRs were found in many donors. For most subjects, TCR beta sequences were reported to predict HLA-A and HLA-B alleles with accuracy.

To note about this clone: The antigen remains undetermined.

The PCR was carried out with 60 Vbeta primers and 13 Jbeta primers. Sequencing was performed with immunoSEQ multiplex PCR; in TCRdb, only in-frame clones are kept and a portion is missing. The sample lists about 140,000 clones; 80% were seen once. This TCR was sampled from a man aged 30-40 years in good health and CMV-seronegative. Material for sequencing was PBMCs. The chain joins TRBV5-4 to TRBJ2-3; D might be TRBD2 (6 bases). This CDR3 reads CASSIERGTDTQYF. Here the CDR3 DNA reads TGTGCCAGCAGCATAGAGCGGGGCACAGATACGCAGTATTTT.